These 24 T cell receptor beta chains share one sample of origin, sequenced in a study of blood T cell repertoires in COVID-19. TCRdb's copy holds only in-frame clones and misses some; the assay was immunoSEQ multiplex PCR. The repertoire holds approximately 200,000 clones, with more than 80% as singletons. Sequenced input: peripheral blood. The receptors here all came from a woman aged 80 or older with COVID-19, enrolled during active disease.

The rearrangement joins TRBV4-1 to TRBJ1-1; D might be TRBD1 (6 bases). This CDR3 has 16 residues. V was cut by 2 bases and J by 3 bases, with 16 bases left in between. Germline V lookup: CDR1 MGHRA, CDR2 YSYEKL. The CDR3 is CASSQPNRVADTEAFF. The DNA of the CDR3 is TGCGCCAGCAGCCAACCCAACAGGGTCGCCGACACTGAAGCTTTCTTT.

V usage is TRBV6-5 and J usage is TRBJ1-1; no firm D call. V was trimmed by 6 bases and J by 1 base, leaving 9 bases between them. Germline CDR1 reads MNHEY; CDR2 reads SVGAGI. The CDR3 has 13 amino acids. CDR3 loop: CASRSDKNTEAFF. The CDR3 nucleotides are TGTGCCAGCAGATCAGACAAGAACACTGAAGCTTTCTTT.

The chain couples TRBV6-1 to TRBJ1-4; D uncertain. The CDR3 has 11 amino acids. V lost 2 bases to trimming and J lost 11 bases, with 6 bases between them. CDR1 and CDR2 (germline): MNHNS, SASEGT. CDR3 loop: CASSEQRKLFF. CDR3 coding DNA: TGTGCCAGCAGTGAACAGAGGAAACTGTTTTTT.

This clone appeared a single time. CDR3: CASSQDWGGQVLTEQFF. The CDR3 DNA follows: TGTGCCAGCAGCCAAGATTGGGGGGGGCAAGTTCTGACCGAGCAGTTCTTC. V and J are TRBV3-1 (or the pseudogene TRBV3-2) and TRBJ2-1; D possibly corresponds to TRBD2 (7 bases). The CDR3 is 17 residues long. V was pared by 0 bases and J by 10 bases, with 22 bases between. Germline lookup yields CDR1 LGHDT and CDR2 YNNKEL (reference sequence).

The genes are TRBV6-5 and TRBJ2-5; 11 positions match TRBD2. The germline V gene has CDR1 MNHEY and CDR2 SVGAGI. The length of the CDR3 is 16 residues. The trim removed 0 bases at V and 3 bases at J, leaving 3 bases unmatched. The CDR3 DNA follows: TGTGCCAGCAGTTACTCTAGCGGGGGGGTGGAAGAGACCCAGTACTTC. This translates into CASSYSSGGVEETQYF.

The genes are TRBV7-9 and TRBJ2-3; 8 bases agree with TRBD2. The germline V gene encodes CDR1 SEHNR and CDR2 FQNEAQ (reference sequence). Trimming at V came to 0 bases and at J to 13 bases, leaving 6 bases not matched to a gene. The CDR3 loop spans 13 amino acids. CDR3 in amino acids: CASSLAQGSGEYF. Here the CDR3 DNA reads TGTGCCAGCAGCTTAGCGCAGGGTAGCGGGGAGTATTTT.

This clone has only one observation. This chain connects TRBV7-6 to TRBJ2-2; D could derive from TRBD1 or TRBD2 (6 bases each). This CDR3 has 15 amino acids. With 10 bases removed from V and 5 bases from J, the gap between germline ends came to 20 bases. Germline V gene sequence: CDR1 SGHVS, CDR2 FNYEAQ. The CDR3 loop reads CAIRGGGKGTGELFF. The CDR3 DNA is TGTGCCATCAGGGGCGGCGGGAAGGGAACCGGGGAGCTGTTTTTT.

This clone was observed a few times. The chain is built from TRBV5-4 and TRBJ1-1; D might be TRBD1 (6 bases). V was trimmed by 4 bases and J by 5 bases, leaving 15 bases between them. CDR3 size: 14 residues. Germline assignment: CDR1 SGHNT and CDR2 YYREEE (reference sequence). This CDR3 reads CASSPSGARTEAFF. In DNA, the CDR3 is TGTGCCAGCAGCCCCTCAGGGGCGCGAACTGAAGCTTTCTTT.

The chain uses TRBV11-2 and TRBJ2-1; D is uncertain. Germline V gene lookup returns CDR1 SGHAT and CDR2 FQNNGV. The V and J ends lost 7 bases and 3 bases respectively, with 13 bases between them. The CDR3 runs to 14 residues. CDR3 region: CASNRLVGYNEQFF. For the CDR3, the DNA is TGTGCCAGCAATCGGCTAGTGGGCTACAATGAGCAGTTCTTC. The whole variable domain, remainder taken from reference TRBV11-2 and TRBJ2-1, is EAGVAQSPRYKIIEKRQSVAFWCNPISGHATLYWYQQILGQGPKLLIQFQNNGVVDDSQLPKDRFSAERLKGVDSTLKIQPAKLEDSAVYLCASNRLVGYNEQFFGPGTRLTVL.

The rearrangement uses TRBV28 and TRBJ2-5, with 8 bases fitting TRBD1. The CDR3 covers 11 residues. Germline V gene data show CDR1 as MDHEN and CDR2 as SYDVKM. V shed 3 bases and J 14 bases; nucleotides not matched to a gene: 5. CDR3 sequence (DNA): TGTGCCAGCAGTTTTTCAGGGGGCGCCTACTTC. Translating gives CASSFSGGAYF. Combining the CDR3 with reference TRBV28 and TRBJ2-5 gives the whole variable domain DVKVTQSSRYLVKRTGEKVFLECVQDMDHENMFWYRQDPGLGLRLIYFSYDVKMKEKGDIPEGYSVSREKKERFSLILESASTNQTSMYLCASSFSGGAYFGPGTRLLVL.

In this sample, this clone turned up a few times. V and J are TRBV5-1 and TRBJ1-2, with 7 bases fitting TRBD1. This CDR3 contains 16 residues. Germline CDR1 is SGHRS and CDR2 is YFSETQ. V shed 5 bases and J 5 bases; nucleotides not matched to a gene: 15. As DNA, the CDR3 is TGCGCCAGCAGTCCAAGCCTGGGGACAGCGATTTATGGCTACACCTTC. It is translated as CASSPSLGTAIYGYTF.

J is TRBJ1-1 and V is TRBV7-2; 7 positions match TRBD1. CDR3 size: 16 residues. CDR1 and CDR2 (germline): SGHTA, FQGNSA. V trimming: 2 bases; J trimming: 1 base; junction bases outside the gene matches: 7. The CDR3 is CASSLFRRGRNTEAFF. In DNA form, the CDR3 reads TGTGCCAGCAGCTTATTCAGGAGGGGGCGGAACACTGAAGCTTTCTTT.

The chain is built from TRBV15 and TRBJ1-5, with D hard to call. CDR3 length: 13 residues. The V end lost 0 bases, the J end lost 7 bases, and 7 bases lay between the germline ends. The germline CDR1 and CDR2 sequences are LNHNV and YYDKDF (reference sequence). The CDR3 DNA sequence: TGTGCCACCAGCAGAGATACGGGGCAGCCCCAGCATTTT. Residues: CATSRDTGQPQHF.

The chain links TRBV9 to TRBJ2-2; 7 bases fit TRBD2. V trimming: 0 bases; J trimming: 0 bases; junction bases outside the gene matches: 2. Germline lookup yields CDR1 SGDLS and CDR2 YYNGEE. The CDR3 has 16 residues. The CDR3 loop reads CASSVDAGANTGELFF. The CDR3 DNA reads TGTGCCAGCAGCGTAGATGCGGGAGCGAACACCGGGGAGCTGTTTTTT.

The chain uses TRBV6-5 and TRBJ2-3; a possible D gene is TRBD1 (5 bases). V shed 7 bases and J shed 0 bases, with 11 bases lying between them. This CDR3 contains 14 residues. Germline lookup yields CDR1 MNHEY and CDR2 SVGAGI. CDR3 nucleotides: TGTGCCAGCAAGGGGTTTTCTAGCACAGATACGCAGTATTTT. It yields the protein CASKGFSSTDTQYF.

The chain is built from TRBV12-3 or TRBV12-4 and TRBJ1-1; 8 bases map to TRBD1. The ends lost 1 base at V and 13 bases at J; junction bases unmatched: 8. CDR3 length: 13 amino acids. CDR3 protein: CASSLGTGYGGFF. CDR3 DNA: TGTGCCAGCAGTTTAGGGACAGGGTACGGTGGTTTCTTT.

The chain uses TRBV7-2 and TRBJ1-5, with 7 bases identical to TRBD1. This CDR3 has 13 residues. Germline V CDR1 and CDR2: SGHTA, FQGNSA. V shed 5 bases and J 7 bases; nucleotides not matched to a gene: 5. CDR3 region: CASSQRGLQPQHF. The CDR3 DNA reads TGTGCCAGCAGCCAGAGGGGGCTCCAGCCCCAGCATTTT.

This chain uses TRBV19 with TRBJ2-5, with D unresolved. Trimming took 6 bases from V and 5 from J, leaving 13 bases between them. The CDR3 is 13 residues long. Germline CDR1 LNHDA, CDR2 SQIVND (reference sequence). CDR3 DNA: TGTGCCAGTAGCCGCGGAGAGGCGGAGACCCAGTACTTC. It specifies CASSRGEAETQYF.

There are a few counts of this clone. The chain couples TRBV2 to TRBJ1-5; D is unresolved. V was cut by 6 bases and J by 6 bases, with 9 bases left in between. The CDR3 extends over 12 amino acids. Germline V gene data show CDR1 as SNHLY and CDR2 as FYNNEI. This CDR3 reads CASSPPGQPQHF. CDR3 bases: TGTGCCAGCAGCCCGCCGGGTCAGCCCCAGCATTTT.

The chain combines TRBV7-9 with TRBJ1-2; D gene uncertain. CDR3 size: 14 residues. Trimming stripped 5 bases from V and 2 bases from J, with 12 bases between. The germline CDR1 and CDR2 sequences are SEHNR and FQNEAQ (reference sequence). The CDR3 loop is CASSPRAGNYGYTF. The DNA of the CDR3 is TGTGCCAGCAGCCCCCGGGCGGGAAACTATGGCTACACCTTC.

The chain recombines TRBV3-1 (or the pseudogene TRBV3-2) with TRBJ1-3; no reliable D call. V dropped 0 bases and J dropped 4 bases, with 10 bases sitting between them. Germline V gene data show CDR1 as LGHDT and CDR2 as YNNKEL (reference sequence). The CDR3 is made up of 15 amino acids. CDR3 amino acids: CASSQELRAGNTIYF. Here the CDR3 DNA reads TGTGCCAGCAGCCAAGAACTTCGCGCGGGAAACACCATATATTTT.

This clone was detected only once. The V and J genes are TRBV2 and TRBJ2-1; D is unresolved. This CDR3 region has 16 residues. From germline, CDR1 is SNHLY and CDR2 FYNNEI. Trimming pared 6 bases from V and 2 bases from J, leaving 17 bases between. CDR3 residues: CASSLSPYATYNEQFF. CDR3 coding DNA: TGTGCCAGCAGCCTCTCTCCCTATGCAACCTACAATGAGCAGTTCTTC.

The chain employs TRBV5-1 and TRBJ1-1, with 7 bases that match TRBD1. Germline assignment: CDR1 SGHRS and CDR2 YFSETQ. V trimming: 4 bases; J trimming: 5 bases; junction bases outside the gene matches: 5. This CDR3 contains 13 residues. This chain's CDR3 is CASSTLTGTEAFF. The CDR3 nucleotides are TGCGCCAGCAGCACCTTGACAGGGACTGAAGCTTTCTTT.

The chain is built from TRBV19 and TRBJ2-2; no firm D call. The CDR3 spans 14 residues. Germline V gives CDR1 LNHDA, CDR2 SQIVND (reference sequence). Trimming pared 7 bases from V and 0 bases from J, leaving 9 bases between. This CDR3 is CASKWPSNTGELFF. DNA for the CDR3: TGTGCCAGTAAATGGCCATCGAACACCGGGGAGCTGTTTTTT.